One sample yielded the 24 T cell receptor beta chains listed below, sequenced in a study of long-term antiretroviral therapy in people with HIV. At the survey level, the v3.0 immunoSEQ assay was run. Using immunoSEQ multiplex PCR, the repertoire was profiled, and TCRdb retains in-frame clones only, with some absent. The sample has roughly 20,000 clones, 85% seen once. The sequencing here drew on unsorted PBMCs, taken roughly 4 years after starting antiretroviral therapy. These receptors all come from a man between 18 and 29 years old with HIV.

This rearrangement joins TRBV6-6 to TRBJ1-1; no firm D call. The germline V gene has CDR1 MNHNY and CDR2 SVGAGI (reference sequence). V was trimmed by 10 bases and J by 5 bases, leaving 8 bases between them. The CDR3 spans 10 residues. In nucleotides, the CDR3 is TGTGCCACCAAAAAAACTGAAGCTTTCTTT. It codes for CATKKTEAFF.

This chain uses TRBV7-9 with TRBJ2-1, with 11 bases matching TRBD2. Germline CDR1 and CDR2: SEHNR and FQNEAQ (reference sequence). The CDR3 contains 16 residues. V shed 5 bases, J shed 9 bases, and the junction held 12 bases outside the gene matches. CDR3 nucleotides: TGTGCCAGCAGCCACCTGGGTAGCGGGGGGGCCGGTGAGCAGTTCTTC. Its protein is CASSHLGSGGAGEQFF.

The chain is built from TRBV9 and TRBJ1-1; 11 nucleotides match TRBD1. The CDR3 consists of 16 residues. The junction had 6 bases not matched to a gene; V was cut back by 0 bases and J by 5 bases. Germline-derived CDR1 and CDR2 are SGDLS and YYNGEE. In DNA form, the CDR3 reads TGTGCCAGCAGCGTAGCAGGGACAGGGGGAAAGACTGAAGCTTTCTTT. Amino acids: CASSVAGTGGKTEAFF.

The chain carries TRBV7-9 and TRBJ1-2; TRBD1 matches at 7 bases. The CDR3 has 15 amino acids. The germline CDR1 and CDR2 sequences are SEHNR and FQNEAQ (reference sequence). Trimming took 4 bases from V and 8 from J; bases not matched to a gene: 13. The CDR3 DNA reads as TGTGCCAGCAGCTCGTCGGACAGGACTGGCGGGGGCTACACCTTC. Translation: CASSSSDRTGGGYTF.

This rearrangement joins TRBV28 to TRBJ1-4; perhaps TRBD1 as D (5 bases). The CDR3 spans 16 residues. V was clipped by 1 base and J by 5 bases, with 14 bases between them. CDR1 and CDR2 (germline): MDHEN, SYDVKM. The CDR3 sequence is CASSLLEGPLNEKLFF. CDR3 in DNA: TGTGCCAGCAGTTTATTGGAGGGACCCCTAAATGAAAAACTGTTTTTT. Together with reference TRBV28 and TRBJ1-4, the CDR3 gives the full variable domain: DVKVTQSSRYLVKRTGEKVFLECVQDMDHENMFWYRQDPGLGLRLIYFSYDVKMKEKGDIPEGYSVSREKKERFSLILESASTNQTSMYLCASSLLEGPLNEKLFFGSGTQLSVL.

The chain employs TRBV6-6 and TRBJ1-4; 7 bases are shared with TRBD1. The CDR3 extends over 13 amino acids. The germline V gene encodes CDR1 MNHNY and CDR2 SVGAGI (reference sequence). V lost 6 bases and J lost 7; bases outside the gene matches: 5. The CDR3 region has the DNA TGTGCCAGCAGCGCCGACAGGGTTGAAAAACTGTTTTTT. It is translated as CASSADRVEKLFF.

This clone was counted only a few times. The chain couples TRBV27 to TRBJ2-7; weak D call: TRBD1 (6 bases). V dropped 6 bases and J dropped 5 bases, with 14 bases sitting between them. CDR3 length equals 13 residues. Germline V gene data show CDR1 as MNHEY and CDR2 as SMNVEV (reference sequence). CDR3 DNA: TGTGCCAGCAGGACAGGTGGGGTGAACGAGCAGTACTTC. Encoded protein: CASRTGGVNEQYF.

This clone was seen only once. This chain uses TRBV19 with TRBJ1-5; 7 bases fit TRBD1. There are 20 residues in the CDR3. The V gene end was trimmed by 6 bases and the J gene end by 5 bases; junction bases not matched to a gene: 25. Germline loops: CDR1 LNHDA, CDR2 SQIVND (reference sequence). CDR3 protein: CASSPGGTDRLVRVYQPQHF. The DNA for the CDR3 is TGTGCCAGTAGCCCTGGGGGGACGGACAGGTTGGTCCGGGTTTATCAGCCCCAGCATTTT.

The rearrangement joins TRBV6-6 to TRBJ2-7; D unclear. The CDR3 spans 13 residues. In germline, CDR1 is MNHNY, CDR2 SVGAGI (reference sequence). V was shortened by 7 bases and J by 4 bases, with 14 bases between the two germline ends. CDR3 nucleotides: TGTGCCAGCAATTCAGCTTATTCTTACGAGCAGTACTTC. Translating gives CASNSAYSYEQYF.

This clone was recorded only once. The chain joins TRBV6-5 to TRBJ1-4; a weak D match, TRBD1 (5 bases). Looked up from germline, CDR1 is MNHEY and CDR2 is SVGAGI. V gave up 6 bases and J gave up 5 bases, with 7 bases separating them. This CDR3 is built from 12 residues. CDR3 loop: CASRTGNEKLFF. CDR3 bases: TGTGCCAGCAGAACAGGAAATGAAAAACTGTTTTTT.

The chain uses TRBV15 and TRBJ2-5, with TRBD1 identical over 10 bases. The CDR3 extends over 14 amino acids. Germline trimming cut 5 bases from V and 5 bases from J; bases unmatched to any gene: 5. Per the germline V gene, CDR1 is LNHNV and CDR2 is YYDKDF (reference sequence). CDR3 DNA sequence: TGTGCCACCAGCCCGGGACAGGGGTCCGAGACCCAGTACTTC. It translates to CATSPGQGSETQYF.

The chain joins TRBV5-4 to TRBJ1-5; 8 nucleotides line up with TRBD1. This CDR3 spans 17 amino acids. Trimming took 2 bases from V and 3 from J; bases not matched to a gene: 10. Germline V gene sequence: CDR1 SGHNT, CDR2 YYREEE (reference sequence). In DNA, the CDR3 is TGTGCCAGCAGCTTTTCAACAGGGGGAAACAACAATCAGCCCCAGCATTTT. It is translated as CASSFSTGGNNNQPQHF. The full variable domain, completed using reference TRBV5-4 and TRBJ1-5, is ETGVTQSPTHLIKTRGQQVTLRCSSQSGHNTVSWYQQALGQGPQFIFQYYREEENGRGNFPPRFSGLQFPNYSSELNVNALELDDSALYLCASSFSTGGNNNQPQHFGDGTRLSIL.

The V and J genes are TRBV28 and TRBJ1-2, with D unclear. With 7 bases removed from V and 4 bases from J, the gap between germline ends came to 7 bases. Germline V gene lookup returns CDR1 MDHEN and CDR2 SYDVKM. This CDR3 is built from 11 residues. CDR3 nucleotides: TGTGCCAGCACCGAAGGCTATGGCTACACCTTC. Translated: CASTEGYGYTF.

The genes are TRBV20-1 and TRBJ2-7, with D possibly TRBD1 on 5 matching bases. The CDR3 has 11 residues. The germline CDR1 and CDR2 sequences are DFQATT and SNEGSKA (reference sequence). V dropped 6 bases and J dropped 0 bases, with 6 bases sitting between them. The CDR3 region has the DNA TGCAGTGCAGGGGACTCCTACGAGCAGTACTTC. Translated: CSAGDSYEQYF.

Written as DNA, the CDR3 is TGTGCCAGCAGCGTAGGGCAGGGGGAATATGGCTACACCTTC. Its protein product is CASSVGQGEYGYTF. This chain joins TRBV9 and TRBJ1-2; 7 bases are a match to TRBD1. V shed 0 bases, J shed 5 bases, and the junction held 4 bases outside the gene matches. The CDR3 loop spans 14 amino acids. The germline CDR1 and CDR2 sequences are SGDLS and YYNGEE.

This chain's CDR3 is CASSRNQAPDTQYF. CDR3 in DNA: TGTGCCAGCAGCCGGAATCAGGCTCCAGATACGCAGTATTTT. The chain couples TRBV2 to TRBJ2-3; D not certain. The germline gives CDR1 SNHLY, CDR2 FYNNEI. The length of the CDR3 is 14 residues. V was clipped by 6 bases and J by 4 bases, with 14 bases between them.

The chain has TRBV5-1 and TRBJ2-7; 11 nucleotides agree with TRBD2. Germline CDR1 reads SGHRS; CDR2 reads YFSETQ. The CDR3 runs 16 residues. Trimming removed 4 bases from V and 0 bases from J; junction bases left unmatched: 6. The DNA for the CDR3 is TGCGCCAGCAGCCCTACCCTAGCGGGGGGCTCCTACGAGCAGTACTTC. Protein: CASSPTLAGGSYEQYF.

This clone was seen only a few times. The chain links TRBV6-6 to TRBJ2-7; possible D gene TRBD1, 6 bases. The CDR3 sequence is 13 residues long. Germline CDR1 reads MNHNY; CDR2 reads SVGAGI (reference sequence). V was cut by 8 bases and J by 2 bases, with 13 bases left in between. The CDR3, as DNA: TGTGCCAGCCTGGGACAAAGACCCTACGAGCAGTACGTC. Its translation is CASLGQRPYEQYV.

This clone turned up a few times. The J gene is TRBJ1-2, the V gene TRBV18; D is ambiguous. Germline V CDR1 and CDR2: KGHSH, LQKENI. V was cut by 2 bases and J by 3 bases, with 1 base left in between. This CDR3 has 11 amino acids. CDR3 amino acids: CASSPDYGYTF. The CDR3 DNA is TGTGCCAGCTCACCAGACTATGGCTACACCTTC.

The chain carries TRBV5-1 and TRBJ2-2; no clear D gene. Germline V gene sequence: CDR1 SGHRS, CDR2 YFSETQ. V dropped 0 bases and J dropped 4 bases, with 10 bases sitting between them. The CDR3 length is 15 residues. The CDR3 DNA sequence: TGCGCCAGCAGCTTGGATGGGGTCGCCACCGGGGAGCTGTTTTTT. It is translated as CASSLDGVATGELFF.

This clone was seen just once. The J gene is TRBJ2-2, the V gene TRBV9, with 9 positions matching TRBD1. V dropped 4 bases and J dropped 3; count of bases not matched to a gene: 4. CDR1 is SGDLS, CDR2 YYNGEE, per germline. This CDR3 is built from 15 residues. CDR3 nucleotides: TGTGCCAGCAGCCTGTGGGACAGGGACACCGGGGAGCTGTTTTTT. Its translation is CASSLWDRDTGELFF.

The rearrangement joins TRBV18 to TRBJ1-5; 7 bases map to TRBD1. CDR1 is KGHSH, CDR2 LQKENI, per germline. V was clipped by 4 bases and J by 3 bases; unmatched bases: 6. This CDR3 is built from 15 residues. For the CDR3, the DNA is TGTGCCAGCTCACTGACAGGGCCCTCCAATCAGCCCCAGCATTTT. Amino acids: CASSLTGPSNQPQHF. The variable domain in full, completed from reference TRBV18 and TRBJ1-5, reads NAGVMQNPRHLVRRRGQEARLRCSPMKGHSHVYWYRQLPEEGLKFMVYLQKENIIDESGMPKERFSAEFPKEGPSILRIQQVVRGDSAAYFCASSLTGPSNQPQHFGDGTRLSIL.

The rearrangement joins TRBV5-1 to TRBJ1-1, with TRBD1 identical over 7 bases. CDR1 is SGHRS and CDR2 is YFSETQ in the germline V gene. V lost 0 bases to trimming and J lost 1 base; unmatched junction nucleotides: 3. The CDR3 length is 15 residues. The CDR3: CASSLATGQNTEAFF. The CDR3 nucleotides read TGCGCCAGCAGCTTGGCGACAGGGCAGAACACTGAAGCTTTCTTT.

The chain employs TRBV2 and TRBJ1-4, with a possible D match to TRBD1 (6 bases). Trimming took off 3 bases at V and 10 bases at J, with 15 bases between the two ends. The CDR3 covers 14 residues. Germline CDR1 is SNHLY and CDR2 is FYNNEI. As DNA, the CDR3 is TGTGCCAGCAGTGAGAGATCAGGGGTTTTAAAACTGTTTTTT. It is translated as CASSERSGVLKLFF.